Below are 4 T cell receptor beta chains sequenced from a single sample in a study of glioma-infiltrating T cells. Using RNA template, CDR3s of TCR alpha and beta were amplified with iRepertoire arm-PCR. MiXCR, run by TCRdb on the multiplex PCR reads, gives a single entry per CDR3 protein. The top ten clones hold 20% to 25% of a sample with about 140,000 distinct CDR3 sequences, approximately 40% of them seen once. Material: glioma tissue, nonneoplastic brain tissue, or PBMCs (not recorded which). These TCRs come from a human donor with low-grade glioma or glioblastoma, undergoing nonglioma brain surgery, or in good health (not recorded which).

V gene TRBV5-4 combines with J gene TRBJ2-1; 7 positions agree with TRBD1. The V and J ends lost 4 bases and 2 bases, in that order; junction bases with no gene match: 6. This CDR3 is 15 amino acids long. The germline V gene has CDR1 SGHNT and CDR2 YYREEE (reference sequence). CDR3 sequence (DNA): TGTGCCAGCAGCGCGGACAGGAATACCTACAATGAGCAGTTCTTC. Translation: CASSADRNTYNEQFF.

The gene calls are TRBV11-2 and TRBJ2-3; TRBD2 agrees at 8 bases. The junction had 7 bases not matched to a gene; V was cut back by 3 bases and J by 2 bases. The CDR3 extends over 16 amino acids. Germline V gene sequence: CDR1 SGHAT, CDR2 FQNNGV. The CDR3 here is CASSLKGLETTDTQYF. The CDR3 DNA follows: TGTGCCAGCAGCTTGAAGGGACTAGAGACCACAGATACGCAGTATTTT.

This clonotype was counted many times. V and J are TRBV4-2 and TRBJ2-1; 7 nucleotides align to TRBD1. The CDR3 sequence is 13 residues long. Germline values: CDR1 LGHNA, CDR2 YNFKEQ. The V segment lost 4 bases and the J segment 7 bases; nucleotides outside the gene matches: 4. CDR3 region: CASSPKQGNEQFF. CDR3 nucleotide sequence: TGTGCCAGCAGCCCAAAACAGGGGAATGAGCAGTTCTTC.

This clonotype turned up a few times. The chain has TRBV3-1 and TRBJ2-5; D remains unclear. The CDR3 covers 13 residues. Germline lookup yields CDR1 LGHDT and CDR2 YNNKEL (reference sequence). V was clipped by 0 bases and J by 5 bases, with 7 bases between them. In DNA form, the CDR3 reads TGTGCCAGCAGCCAAGATCCCGCTGAGACCCAGTACTTC. This gives the protein CASSQDPAETQYF.